This T cell receptor (beta chain) was obtained from a study of identifying expanded T cells in peripheral blood. This CDR3 contains 16 residues. V was shortened by 2 bases and J by 3 bases, with 15 bases between the two germline ends. Germline CDR1 PRHDT, CDR2 FYEKMQ (reference sequence). The assay was immunoSEQ multiplex PCR, and TCRdb's table has in-frame clones only and misses some. Among fewer than 85,000 clones, 89% were seen once, and the ten largest hold approximately 2.6%. This clone appeared a single time. The antigen is unknown. Study conclusions and caveats: Two-week clone count variance significantly increased as total template count grew.

Collection occurred without any documented infections or immune events in donors. The gene calls are TRBV13 and TRBJ2-3, with unresolved D. This sequence was found in a person aged 18 to 75 in good health. Sequences were obtained from blood. The CDR3 loop is CASSLMKALLTDTQYF. The CDR3 DNA is TGTGCCAGCAGCTTAATGAAGGCCCTCCTGACAGATACGCAGTATTTT. Filled out from reference TRBV13 and TRBJ2-3, the complete variable domain reads AAGVIQSPRHLIKEKRETATLKCYPIPRHDTVYWYQQGPGQDPQFLISFYEKMQSDKGSIPDRFSAQQFSDYHSELNMSSLELGDSALYFCASSLMKALLTDTQYFGPGTRLTVL.